This TCR beta chain originates from a study of T cells in Graves' hyperthyroidism and ophthalmopathy. As for the study in general: Before any treatment, at initial diagnosis, peripheral blood was collected.

General study points: In the blood, most expanded thyroid clonotypes above 0.001 appeared as well.

Amplification yielded TCR beta CDR3 regions, with RNA transcripts as the source. First-round RT-PCR of the TCR CDR3 relied on the HTBI primer set. TCRdb re-called the multiplex PCR reads through MiXCR, storing one row per CDR3 protein. The sample has around 300,000 distinct CDR3 sequences, roughly 15% seen once. Germline lookup yields CDR1 MNHNS and CDR2 SASEGT. The CDR3 length is 11 residues. Trimming took 11 bases from V and 9 from J; bases not matched to a gene: 7. Enrolled ophthalmopathy patients presented with a Clinical Activity Score of at least 3, a NOSPECS grade of at least 4, and disease duration under 3 months. Isolation of PBMCs was performed on around 9.7 ml fresh peripheral blood. This clonotype appeared many times. Its antigen is unidentified.

The sequence derives from a woman in her thirties or forties with Graves' ophthalmopathy. The sample comprised blood. The rearrangement joins TRBV6-1 to TRBJ2-1; 7 bases align to TRBD1. The CDR3 coding sequence is TGTGCCGGTACAGGGGCGGGTGAGCAGTTCTTC. This encodes CAGTGAGEQFF.